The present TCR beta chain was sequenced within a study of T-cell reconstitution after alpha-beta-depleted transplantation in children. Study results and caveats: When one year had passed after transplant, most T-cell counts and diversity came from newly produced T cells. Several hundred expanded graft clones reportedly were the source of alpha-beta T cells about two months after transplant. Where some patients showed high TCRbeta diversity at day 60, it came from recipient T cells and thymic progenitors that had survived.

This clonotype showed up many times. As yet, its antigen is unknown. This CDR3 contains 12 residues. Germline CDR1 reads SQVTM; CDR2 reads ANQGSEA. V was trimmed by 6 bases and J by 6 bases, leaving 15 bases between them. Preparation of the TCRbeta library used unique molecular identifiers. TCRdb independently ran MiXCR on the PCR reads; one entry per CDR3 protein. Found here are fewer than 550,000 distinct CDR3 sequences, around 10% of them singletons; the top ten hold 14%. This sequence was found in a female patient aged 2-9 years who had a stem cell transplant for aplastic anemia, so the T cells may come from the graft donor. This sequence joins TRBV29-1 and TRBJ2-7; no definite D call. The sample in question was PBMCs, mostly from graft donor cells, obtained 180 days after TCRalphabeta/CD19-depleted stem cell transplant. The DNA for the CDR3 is TGCAGCGTCGGACGGTATTTGGGCGAGCAGTACTTC. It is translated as CSVGRYLGEQYF.